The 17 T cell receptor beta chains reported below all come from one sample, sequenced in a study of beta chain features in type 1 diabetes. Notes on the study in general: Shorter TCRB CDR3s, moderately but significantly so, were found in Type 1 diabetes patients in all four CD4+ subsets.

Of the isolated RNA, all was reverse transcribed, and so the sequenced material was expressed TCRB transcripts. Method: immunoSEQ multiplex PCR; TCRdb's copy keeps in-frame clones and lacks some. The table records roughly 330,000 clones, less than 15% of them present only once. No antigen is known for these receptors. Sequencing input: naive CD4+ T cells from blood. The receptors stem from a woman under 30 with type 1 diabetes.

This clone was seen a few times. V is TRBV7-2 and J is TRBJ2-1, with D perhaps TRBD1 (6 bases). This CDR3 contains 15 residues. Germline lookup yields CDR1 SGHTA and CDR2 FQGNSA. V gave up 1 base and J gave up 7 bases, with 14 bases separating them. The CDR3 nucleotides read TGTGCCAGCAGCTTAGTGGGGGCCGATGGGAATGAGCAGTTCTTC. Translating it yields CASSLVGADGNEQFF.

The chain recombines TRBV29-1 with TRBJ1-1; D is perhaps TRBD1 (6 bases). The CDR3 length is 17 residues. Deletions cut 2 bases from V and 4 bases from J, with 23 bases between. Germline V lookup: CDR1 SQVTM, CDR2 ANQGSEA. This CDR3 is CSVERGLTGPPATEAFF. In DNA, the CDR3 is TGCAGCGTTGAACGGGGCCTAACAGGGCCCCCAGCCACTGAAGCTTTCTTT. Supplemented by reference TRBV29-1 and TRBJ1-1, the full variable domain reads SAVISQKPSRDICQRGTSLTIQCQVDSQVTMMFWYRQQPGQSLTLIATANQGSEATYESGFVIDKFPISRPNLTFSTLTVSNMSPEDSSIYLCSVERGLTGPPATEAFFGQGTRLTVV.

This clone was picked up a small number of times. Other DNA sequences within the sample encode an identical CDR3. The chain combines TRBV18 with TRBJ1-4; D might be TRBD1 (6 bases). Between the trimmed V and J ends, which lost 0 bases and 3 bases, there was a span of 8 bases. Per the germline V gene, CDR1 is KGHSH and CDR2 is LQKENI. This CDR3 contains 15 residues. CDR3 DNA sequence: TGTGCCAGCTCACCACCAGGACAGCCTAATGAAAAACTGTTTTTT. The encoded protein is CASSPPGQPNEKLFF.

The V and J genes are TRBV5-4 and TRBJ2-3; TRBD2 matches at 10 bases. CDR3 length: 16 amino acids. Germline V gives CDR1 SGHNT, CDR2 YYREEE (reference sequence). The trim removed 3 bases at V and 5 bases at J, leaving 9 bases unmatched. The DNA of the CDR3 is TGTGCCAGCAGCTGGGGAGGTAGCGGGAGGCAAGATACGCAGTATTTT. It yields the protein CASSWGGSGRQDTQYF. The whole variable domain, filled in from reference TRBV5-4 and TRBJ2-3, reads ETGVTQSPTHLIKTRGQQVTLRCSSQSGHNTVSWYQQALGQGPQFIFQYYREEENGRGNFPPRFSGLQFPNYSSELNVNALELDDSALYLCASSWGGSGRQDTQYFGPGTRLTVL.

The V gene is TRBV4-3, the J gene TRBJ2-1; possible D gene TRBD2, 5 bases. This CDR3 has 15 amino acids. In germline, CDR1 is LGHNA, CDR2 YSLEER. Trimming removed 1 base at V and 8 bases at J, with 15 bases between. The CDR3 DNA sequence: TGCGCCAGCAGCCAAGGGTCTGGCGGAGGTTATGAGCAGTTCTTC. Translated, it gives CASSQGSGGGYEQFF.

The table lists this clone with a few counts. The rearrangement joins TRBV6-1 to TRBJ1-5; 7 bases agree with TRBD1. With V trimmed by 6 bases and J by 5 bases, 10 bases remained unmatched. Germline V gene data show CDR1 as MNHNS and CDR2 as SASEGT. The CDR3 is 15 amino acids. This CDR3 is CASRTDRVGDQPQHF. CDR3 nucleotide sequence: TGTGCCAGCAGAACCGACAGGGTGGGGGATCAGCCCCAGCATTTT.

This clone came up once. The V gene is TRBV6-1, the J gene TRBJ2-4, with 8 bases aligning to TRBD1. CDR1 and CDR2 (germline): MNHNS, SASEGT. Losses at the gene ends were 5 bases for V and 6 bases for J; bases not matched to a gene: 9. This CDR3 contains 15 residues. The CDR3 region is CASSIRQGPGNIQYF. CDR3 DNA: TGTGCCAGCAGTATCCGACAGGGGCCTGGAAACATTCAGTACTTC.

The CDR3 DNA follows: TGTGCCAGCAGTTTGGAAAGCGGGATGTGGGAGACCCAGTACTTC. Residues: CASSLESGMWETQYF. This chain joins TRBV27 and TRBJ2-5; 7 nucleotides agree with TRBD2. Germline V gene sequence: CDR1 MNHEY, CDR2 SMNVEV (reference sequence). Trimming at V came to 3 bases and at J to 5 bases, leaving 9 bases not matched to a gene. The CDR3 is 15 amino acids.

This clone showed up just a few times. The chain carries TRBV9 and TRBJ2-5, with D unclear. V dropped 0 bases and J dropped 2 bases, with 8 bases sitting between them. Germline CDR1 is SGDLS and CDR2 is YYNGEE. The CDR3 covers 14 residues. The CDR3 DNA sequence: TGTGCCAGCAGCGTAGGAAGCCTACAAGAGACCCAGTACTTC. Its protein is CASSVGSLQETQYF.

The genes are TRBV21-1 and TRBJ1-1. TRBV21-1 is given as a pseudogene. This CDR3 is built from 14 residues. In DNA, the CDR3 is TGTGCCAGCAGCACCAGACTTCCGAACACTGAAGCTTTCTTT. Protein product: CASSTRLPNTEAFF.

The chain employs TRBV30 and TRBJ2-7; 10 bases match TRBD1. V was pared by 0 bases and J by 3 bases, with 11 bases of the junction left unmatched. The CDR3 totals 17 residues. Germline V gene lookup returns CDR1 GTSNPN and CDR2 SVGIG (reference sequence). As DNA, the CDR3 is TGTGCCTGGAGTGTACTTTTCGACAGGGGGCAAATCTACGAGCAGTACTTC. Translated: CAWSVLFDRGQIYEQYF.

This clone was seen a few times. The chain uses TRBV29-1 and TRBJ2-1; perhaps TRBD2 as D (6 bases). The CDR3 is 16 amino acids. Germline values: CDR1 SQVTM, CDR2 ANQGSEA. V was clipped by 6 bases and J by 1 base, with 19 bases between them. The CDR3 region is CSVQHRASASYNEQFF. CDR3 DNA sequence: TGCAGCGTGCAACATCGGGCTAGCGCGTCCTACAATGAGCAGTTCTTC.

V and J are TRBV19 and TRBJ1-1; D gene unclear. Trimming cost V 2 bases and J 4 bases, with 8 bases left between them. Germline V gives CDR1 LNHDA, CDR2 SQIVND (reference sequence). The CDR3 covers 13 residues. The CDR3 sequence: CASSIREATEAFF. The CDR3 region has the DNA TGTGCCAGTAGTATAAGGGAGGCCACTGAAGCTTTCTTT.

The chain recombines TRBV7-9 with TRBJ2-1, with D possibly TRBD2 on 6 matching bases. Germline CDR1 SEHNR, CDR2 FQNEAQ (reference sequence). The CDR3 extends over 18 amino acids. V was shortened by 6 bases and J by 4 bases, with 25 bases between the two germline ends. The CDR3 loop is CASRRGVIGTLSYNEQFF. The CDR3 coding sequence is TGTGCCAGCAGGCGCGGGGTGATCGGGACCCTCTCATACAATGAGCAGTTCTTC.

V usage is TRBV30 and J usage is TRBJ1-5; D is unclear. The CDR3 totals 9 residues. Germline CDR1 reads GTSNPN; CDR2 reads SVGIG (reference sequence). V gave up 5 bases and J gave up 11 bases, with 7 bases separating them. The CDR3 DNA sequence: TGTGCCTGGGCCCCAGCCCAGCATTTT. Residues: CAWAPAQHF.

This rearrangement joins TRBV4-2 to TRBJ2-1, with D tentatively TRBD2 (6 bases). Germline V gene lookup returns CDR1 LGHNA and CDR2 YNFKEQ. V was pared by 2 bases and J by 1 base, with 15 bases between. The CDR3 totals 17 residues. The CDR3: CASSQYSGGGSYNEQFF. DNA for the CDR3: TGTGCCAGCAGCCAATATAGCGGAGGAGGGTCCTACAATGAGCAGTTCTTC.

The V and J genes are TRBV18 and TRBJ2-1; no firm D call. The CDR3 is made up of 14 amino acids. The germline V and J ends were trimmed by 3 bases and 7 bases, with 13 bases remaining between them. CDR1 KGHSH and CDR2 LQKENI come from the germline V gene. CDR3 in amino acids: CASSPALVRNEQFF. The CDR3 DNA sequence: TGTGCCAGCTCACCGGCCCTCGTGCGGAATGAGCAGTTCTTC.